The 20 T cell receptor beta chains presented below share a single source sample, sequenced in a study of blood T cell repertoires in COVID-19. Method: immunoSEQ multiplex PCR; TCRdb's copy keeps in-frame clones and lacks some. Of approximately 400,000 clones in the sample, about 91% were seen once. Sequences were obtained from peripheral blood. These receptors originate from a woman aged 45-65 years with COVID-19, enrolled during active disease.

The chain has TRBV4-1 and TRBJ2-7; 10 bases agree with TRBD2. J lost 2 bases, V lost 3 bases, and 10 bases had no gene match. This CDR3 spans 17 amino acids. Per the germline V gene, CDR1 is MGHRA and CDR2 is YSYEKL. The chain's CDR3 is CASSHLPASGGTYEQYF. As DNA, the CDR3 is TGCGCCAGCAGCCACTTACCGGCTAGCGGGGGAACCTACGAGCAGTACTTC.

The gene calls are TRBV24-1 and TRBJ1-4, with 11 positions matching TRBD1. This CDR3 contains 18 residues. After removal of 3 bases from V and 2 bases from J, the junction contained 7 bases not matched to a gene. Germline V CDR1 and CDR2: KGHDR, SFDVKD. This CDR3 is CATSDRDRGRLTNEKLFF. CDR3 DNA: TGTGCCACCAGTGATCGGGACAGGGGGAGGCTGACTAATGAAAAACTGTTTTTT.

J is TRBJ1-1 and V is TRBV5-1, with a weak D call TRBD1 (6 bases). The V gene lost 4 bases and the J gene lost 0 bases, with 16 bases spanning the gap. The CDR3 is made up of 16 amino acids. In germline, CDR1 is SGHRS, CDR2 YFSETQ. In DNA form, the CDR3 reads TGCGCCAGCAGCCATGAAACAGGGATGATGAACACTGAAGCTTTCTTT. Protein product: CASSHETGMMNTEAFF.

V gene TRBV2 combines with J gene TRBJ1-1; 8 nucleotides line up with TRBD1. The CDR3 covers 13 residues. Germline CDR1 is SNHLY and CDR2 is FYNNEI. Trimming removed 7 bases from V and 7 bases from J; junction bases left unmatched: 8. In nucleotides, the CDR3 is TGTGCCAGCAATTCAGGGGGCTTAGGTGAAGCTTTCTTT. This codes for CASNSGGLGEAFF. The entire variable domain, with the rest obtained from reference TRBV2 and TRBJ1-1, is as follows: EPEVTQTPSHQVTQMGQEVILRCVPISNHLYFYWYRQILGQKVEFLVSFYNNEISEKSEIFDDQFSVERPDGSNFTLKIRSTKLEDSAMYFCASNSGGLGEAFFGQGTRLTVV.

The genes are TRBV9 and TRBJ1-3, with a possible D match to TRBD1 (5 bases). Germline CDR1 and CDR2: SGDLS and YYNGEE. The CDR3 covers 15 residues. V lost 4 bases to trimming and J lost 6 bases, with 17 bases between them. The CDR3 loop is CASSWGGDEENTIYF. The CDR3 DNA follows: TGTGCCAGCAGCTGGGGCGGGGACGAAGAAAACACCATATATTTT.

For this clone: Other DNA variants within this sample encode the same CDR3. J is TRBJ2-2 and V is TRBV19, with 8 bases matching TRBD2. Germline loops: CDR1 LNHDA, CDR2 SQIVND (reference sequence). The V and J ends lost 6 bases and 5 bases, in that order; junction bases with no gene match: 5. This CDR3 contains 14 residues. The chain's CDR3 is CASSIGGGTGELFF. In DNA, the CDR3 is TGTGCCAGTAGCATTGGCGGGGGGACCGGGGAGCTGTTTTTT.

Comment on this clone: Within the sample, other DNA sequences also encode this same CDR3. This rearrangement joins TRBV11-2 to TRBJ2-7, with D possibly TRBD2 on 6 matching bases. Trimming took off 1 base at V and 3 bases at J, with 13 bases between the two ends. The CDR3 sequence is 15 residues long. Germline lookup yields CDR1 SGHAT and CDR2 FQNNGV. The chain's CDR3 is CASSLGPLGGYEQYF. CDR3 bases: TGTGCCAGCAGCTTAGGCCCCCTCGGGGGCTACGAGCAGTACTTC.

The gene calls are TRBV25-1 and TRBJ2-1; the match to TRBD2 covers 10 bases. The CDR3 is made up of 18 amino acids. Per germline, CDR1 MGHDK and CDR2 SYGVNS. The trim removed 1 base at V and 7 bases at J, leaving 13 bases unmatched. CDR3: CASSESYERGGLRNEQFF. The CDR3 region has the DNA TGTGCCAGCAGTGAATCTTACGAGCGGGGGGGCCTCAGGAATGAGCAGTTCTTC.

This clone was seen only once. The rearrangement uses TRBV25-1 and TRBJ1-6; D gene ambiguous. V was shortened by 1 base and J by 7 bases, with 8 bases between the two germline ends. This CDR3 has 14 residues. The germline V gene encodes CDR1 MGHDK and CDR2 SYGVNS. For the CDR3, the DNA is TGTGCCAGCAGTGAATTATCGAGCAATTCACCCCTCCACTTT. Translation gives CASSELSSNSPLHF.

This chain connects TRBV5-5 to TRBJ1-5; 8 bases line up with TRBD1. The V segment lost 5 bases and the J segment 7 bases; nucleotides outside the gene matches: 5. Germline values: CDR1 SGHKS, CDR2 YYEKEE (reference sequence). CDR3 length equals 13 residues. The CDR3 nucleotides are TGTGCCAGCAGGACAGGGGTAGGGCAGCCCCAGCATTTT. Its translation: CASRTGVGQPQHF.

The J gene is TRBJ2-7, the V gene TRBV6-5, with 11 bases identical to TRBD2. Germline V gene sequence: CDR1 MNHEY, CDR2 SVGAGI. V trimming: 4 bases; J trimming: 2 bases; junction bases outside the gene matches: 4. The CDR3 extends over 15 amino acids. The CDR3 reads CASSFLAGGPYEQYF. CDR3 in DNA: TGTGCCAGCAGTTTTCTAGCGGGGGGACCCTACGAGCAGTACTTC.

The chain carries TRBV24-1 and TRBJ2-3, with 16 bases fitting TRBD2. Looked up from germline, CDR1 is KGHDR and CDR2 is SFDVKD. The CDR3 is 16 residues long. Losses at the gene ends were 4 bases for V and 11 bases for J; bases not matched to a gene: 8. The DNA of the CDR3 is TGTGCCACCAGTGACCCTGGGACTAGCGGGGGGGCGGGGCAGTATTTT. Its protein is CATSDPGTSGGAGQYF.

This sequence joins TRBV5-1 and TRBJ2-5; D gene unclear. Between the trimmed V and J ends, which lost 0 bases and 5 bases, there was a span of 11 bases. The length of the CDR3 is 14 residues. The germline gives CDR1 SGHRS, CDR2 YFSETQ. CDR3 DNA: TGCGCCAGCAGCTTGGATCTTGGTCGGGAGACCCAGTACTTC. Its translation is CASSLDLGRETQYF.

CDR3 nucleotides: TGTGCCAGCTCACCACCTCTCCTTCCCCGGACAGGGTTGTCCGGTGAGCAGTTCTTC. As protein: CASSPPLLPRTGLSGEQFF. This chain joins TRBV18 and TRBJ2-1; TRBD1 matches at 8 bases. Germline V gene data show CDR1 as KGHSH and CDR2 as LQKENI. J lost 9 bases, V lost 0 bases, and 19 bases had no gene match. This CDR3 comprises 19 residues.

The chain joins TRBV5-1 to TRBJ1-1, with D possibly matching TRBD1 (6 bases). Germline-derived CDR1 and CDR2 are SGHRS and YFSETQ. The CDR3 extends over 15 amino acids. V was clipped by 2 bases and J by 8 bases, with 19 bases between them. The CDR3 bases are TGCGCCAGCAGCTTAGGTCCCGGGACAACAGGGGAAGCTTTCTTT. Amino acid sequence: CASSLGPGTTGEAFF.

The CDR3 reads CASSPATGTNSPLHF. The CDR3 coding sequence is TGCGCCAGCAGCCCCGCGACAGGGACCAATTCACCCCTCCACTTT. This rearrangement joins TRBV5-1 to TRBJ1-6, with TRBD1 matching 7 bases. Germline values: CDR1 SGHRS, CDR2 YFSETQ. V shed 4 bases and J 7 bases; nucleotides not matched to a gene: 8. The CDR3 has 15 amino acids.

The rearrangement links TRBV5-6 to TRBJ1-2; 8 bases are shared with TRBD1. Germline V gene data show CDR1 as SGHDT and CDR2 as YYEEEE. This CDR3 is 14 amino acids long. Unmatched junction bases numbered 6, after V lost 0 bases and J lost 8 bases. CDR3 sequence: CASSLDQGARGYTF. DNA for the CDR3: TGTGCCAGCAGCTTGGATCAGGGGGCAAGAGGCTACACCTTC.

The J gene is TRBJ2-2, the V gene TRBV10-1; 7 bases map to TRBD2. In germline, CDR1 is WNHNN, CDR2 SYGVQD (reference sequence). The CDR3 is made up of 13 amino acids. V lost 6 bases and J lost 5; bases outside the gene matches: 3. CDR3 sequence (DNA): TGCGCCAGCAGCCCGCGGGGGACCGGGGAGCTGTTTTTT. It translates to CASSPRGTGELFF.

The chain links TRBV11-2 to TRBJ2-5; 16 positions match TRBD2. This CDR3 region has 15 residues. The junction had 10 bases not matched to a gene; V was cut back by 5 bases and J by 13 bases. CDR1 SGHAT and CDR2 FQNNGV come from the germline V gene. The CDR3 loop is CASSTRGTSGGAMYF. The CDR3 bases are TGTGCCAGCAGCACCCGAGGGACTAGCGGGGGGGCAATGTACTTC. Combining the CDR3 with reference TRBV11-2 and TRBJ2-5 gives the whole variable domain EAGVAQSPRYKIIEKRQSVAFWCNPISGHATLYWYQQILGQGPKLLIQFQNNGVVDDSQLPKDRFSAERLKGVDSTLKIQPAKLEDSAVYLCASSTRGTSGGAMYFGPGTRLLVL.

J is TRBJ1-1 and V is TRBV30; TRBD1 matches at 7 bases. Germline V lookup: CDR1 GTSNPN, CDR2 SVGIG (reference sequence). This CDR3 spans 12 amino acids. The V segment lost 5 bases and the J segment 6 bases; nucleotides outside the gene matches: 6. The CDR3 DNA reads as TGTGCCTGGGACAGGGTAAGTCCTGAAGCTTTCTTT. Protein: CAWDRVSPEAFF.